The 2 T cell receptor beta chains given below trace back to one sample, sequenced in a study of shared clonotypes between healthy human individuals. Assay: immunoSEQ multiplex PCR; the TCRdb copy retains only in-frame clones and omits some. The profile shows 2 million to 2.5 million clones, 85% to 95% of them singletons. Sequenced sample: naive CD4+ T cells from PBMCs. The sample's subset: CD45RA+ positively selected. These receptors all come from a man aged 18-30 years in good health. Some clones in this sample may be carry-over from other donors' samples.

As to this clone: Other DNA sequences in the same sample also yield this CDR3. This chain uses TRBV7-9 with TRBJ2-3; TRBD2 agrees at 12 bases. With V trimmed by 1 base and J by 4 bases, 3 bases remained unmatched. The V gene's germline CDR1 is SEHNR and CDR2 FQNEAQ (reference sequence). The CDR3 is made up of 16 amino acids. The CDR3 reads CASSLGLAGAADTQYF. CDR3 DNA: TGTGCCAGCAGCTTAGGACTAGCGGGAGCTGCAGATACGCAGTATTTT.

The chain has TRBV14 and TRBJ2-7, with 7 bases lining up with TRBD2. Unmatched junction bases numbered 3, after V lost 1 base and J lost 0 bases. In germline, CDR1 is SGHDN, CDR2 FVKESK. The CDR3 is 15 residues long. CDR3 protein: CASSQVSSGSYEQYF. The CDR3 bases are TGTGCCAGCAGCCAAGTGTCTAGCGGCTCCTACGAGCAGTACTTC.